The 8 T cell receptor beta chains reported below all come from one sample, sequenced in a study of T-cell reconstitution after alpha-beta-depleted transplantation in children. This sample's TCRbeta library carried unique molecular identifier barcodes. Each CDR3 protein gets one entry after TCRdb re-called the PCR reads with MiXCR. This sample has about 980,000 distinct CDR3 sequences; around 30% occur once, and the top ten carry under 30%. This specimen consisted of PBMCs, mostly from graft donor cells, obtained 360 days after TCRalphabeta/CD19-depleted stem cell transplant. These receptors were obtained from a boy in the first two years of life who had a stem cell transplant for SCID, so the T cells may come from the graft donor.

The V and J genes are TRBV12-3 or TRBV12-4 and TRBJ1-2, with no clear D. V was pared by 7 bases and J by 3 bases, with 21 bases between. This CDR3 comprises 16 residues. Here the CDR3 reads CASTNWWAGRHYGYTF. The CDR3 bases are TGTGCCAGCACCAACTGGTGGGCAGGAAGGCACTATGGCTACACCTTC.

This clonotype was counted many times. The chain combines TRBV28 with TRBJ2-7, with a weak D call TRBD1 (5 bases). This CDR3 spans 15 amino acids. V dropped 5 bases and J dropped 6 bases, with 20 bases sitting between them. CDR1 and CDR2 from the germline V gene are MDHEN and SYDVKM. This CDR3 reads CASSTPEIYRGEQYF. The CDR3, as DNA: TGTGCCAGCAGTACACCTGAGATATATAGGGGCGAGCAGTACTTC. Full variable domain (remainder filled in from reference TRBV28 and TRBJ2-7): DVKVTQSSRYLVKRTGEKVFLECVQDMDHENMFWYRQDPGLGLRLIYFSYDVKMKEKGDIPEGYSVSREKKERFSLILESASTNQTSMYLCASSTPEIYRGEQYFGPGTRLTVT.

This sequence joins TRBV10-3 and TRBJ2-7, with D hard to call. Germline lookup yields CDR1 ENHRY and CDR2 SYGVKD. Trimming left V 6 bases short and J 4 bases short, with 10 bases between. This CDR3 has 12 residues. The CDR3: CAIRVTKYEQYF. The CDR3 DNA reads as TGTGCCATCAGAGTTACAAAATACGAGCAGTACTTC.

The CDR3 DNA sequence: TGCAGTGCTAGAGGGCCAGGGGTATCAGATACGCAGTATTTT. It yields the protein CSARGPGVSDTQYF. This chain joins TRBV20-1 and TRBJ2-3, with a possible D match to TRBD1 (6 bases). This CDR3 is 14 amino acids long. Germline V lookup: CDR1 DFQATT, CDR2 SNEGSKA (reference sequence). Trimming removed 1 base from V and 4 bases from J, with 12 bases in between.

The chain recombines TRBV20-1 with TRBJ1-2; 7 bases fit TRBD1. The V gene end was trimmed by 5 bases and the J gene end by 7 bases; junction bases not matched to a gene: 10. Germline loops: CDR1 DFQATT, CDR2 SNEGSKA (reference sequence). CDR3 length equals 13 residues. The CDR3 coding sequence is TGCAGTGCTGAAACAGGGGTGGGACGTGGCTACACCTTC. This gives the protein CSAETGVGRGYTF.

This clonotype occurred a few times. The chain couples TRBV5-1 to TRBJ1-5; D is perhaps TRBD1 (5 bases). The germline V gene encodes CDR1 SGHRS and CDR2 YFSETQ. Trimming shortened V by 0 bases and J by 4 bases, and 17 bases separated the two germline ends. The CDR3 sequence is 17 residues long. In DNA, the CDR3 is TGCGCCAGCAGCTTGGGGTGGGGCACCTTGGAGAATCAGCCCCAGCATTTT. This codes for CASSLGWGTLENQPQHF.

The chain couples TRBV27 to TRBJ2-6, with D possibly TRBD1 on 6 matching bases. Germline values: CDR1 MNHEY, CDR2 SMNVEV (reference sequence). The length of the CDR3 is 16 residues. V lost 6 bases to trimming and J lost 7 bases, with 19 bases between them. CDR3 DNA: TGTGCCAGCAGGGGGGCAGGAACCCTAGGAGCCAACGTCCTGACTTTC. It translates to CASRGAGTLGANVLTF.

This rearrangement joins TRBV9 to TRBJ2-7; perhaps TRBD2 as D (5 bases). This CDR3 is 16 amino acids long. Germline V CDR1 and CDR2: SGDLS, YYNGEE. The V gene lost 0 bases and the J gene lost 4 bases, with 17 bases spanning the gap. The CDR3 region is CASSVGLAAGPYEQYF. The CDR3 DNA sequence: TGTGCCAGCAGCGTAGGGCTAGCAGCAGGACCTTACGAGCAGTACTTC. Combining the CDR3 with reference TRBV9 and TRBJ2-7 gives the whole variable domain DSGVTQTPKHLITATGQRVTLRCSPRSGDLSVYWYQQSLDQGLQFLIQYYNGEERAKGNILERFSAQQFPDLHSELNLSSLELGDSALYFCASSVGLAAGPYEQYFGPGTRLTVT.